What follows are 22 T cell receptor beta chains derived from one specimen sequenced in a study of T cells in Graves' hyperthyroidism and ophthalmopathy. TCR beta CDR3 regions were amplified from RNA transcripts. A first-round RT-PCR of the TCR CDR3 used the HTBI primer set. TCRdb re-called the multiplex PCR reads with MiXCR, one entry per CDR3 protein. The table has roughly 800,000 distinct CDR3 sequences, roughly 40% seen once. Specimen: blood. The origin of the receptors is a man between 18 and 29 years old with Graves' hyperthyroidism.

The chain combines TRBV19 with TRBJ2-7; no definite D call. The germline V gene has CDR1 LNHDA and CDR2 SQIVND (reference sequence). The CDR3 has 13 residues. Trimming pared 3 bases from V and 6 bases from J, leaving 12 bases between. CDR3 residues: CASSIRLLSEQYF. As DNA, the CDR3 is TGTGCCAGTAGTATTAGACTGTTAAGCGAGCAGTACTTC.

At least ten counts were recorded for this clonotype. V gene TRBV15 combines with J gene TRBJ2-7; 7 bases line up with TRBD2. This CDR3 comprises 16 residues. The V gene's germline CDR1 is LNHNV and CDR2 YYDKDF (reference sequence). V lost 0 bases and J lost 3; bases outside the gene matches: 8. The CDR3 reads CATSRDGRGGGYEQYF. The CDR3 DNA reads TGTGCCACCAGCAGAGATGGGCGTGGGGGGGGCTACGAGCAGTACTTC.

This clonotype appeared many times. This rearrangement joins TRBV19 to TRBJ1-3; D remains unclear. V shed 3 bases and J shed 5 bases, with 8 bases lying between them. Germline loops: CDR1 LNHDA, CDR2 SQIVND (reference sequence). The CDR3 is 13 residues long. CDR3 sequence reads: CASSIEDRNTIYF. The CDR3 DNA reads TGTGCCAGTAGTATCGAGGACCGAAACACCATATATTTT.

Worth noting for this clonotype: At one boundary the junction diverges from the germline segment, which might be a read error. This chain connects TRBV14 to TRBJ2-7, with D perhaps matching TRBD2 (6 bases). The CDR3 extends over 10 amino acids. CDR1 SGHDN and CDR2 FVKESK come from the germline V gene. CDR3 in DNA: TGTGCCAGCAGCCAAGATTACGGGGGCTTC. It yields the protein CASSQDYGGF.

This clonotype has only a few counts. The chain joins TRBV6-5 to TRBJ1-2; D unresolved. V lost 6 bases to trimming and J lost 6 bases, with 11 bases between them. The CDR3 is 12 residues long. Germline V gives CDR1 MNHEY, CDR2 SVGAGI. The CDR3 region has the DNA TGTGCCAGCAGGAAAAGGCGGGATGGCTACACCTTC. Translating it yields CASRKRRDGYTF.

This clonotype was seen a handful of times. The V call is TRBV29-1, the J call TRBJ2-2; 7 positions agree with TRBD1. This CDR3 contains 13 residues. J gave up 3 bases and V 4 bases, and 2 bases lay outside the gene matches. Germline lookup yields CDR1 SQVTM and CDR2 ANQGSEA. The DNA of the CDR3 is TGCAGCGTTGGAGGGACAGACACCGGGGAGCTGTTTTTT. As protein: CSVGGTDTGELFF.

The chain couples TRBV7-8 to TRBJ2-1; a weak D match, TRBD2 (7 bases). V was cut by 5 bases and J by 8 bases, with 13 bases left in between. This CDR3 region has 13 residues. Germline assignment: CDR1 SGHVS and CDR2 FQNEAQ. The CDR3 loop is CASSGGGVDEQFF. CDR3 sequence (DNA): TGTGCCAGCAGCGGGGGGGGCGTGGATGAGCAGTTCTTC.

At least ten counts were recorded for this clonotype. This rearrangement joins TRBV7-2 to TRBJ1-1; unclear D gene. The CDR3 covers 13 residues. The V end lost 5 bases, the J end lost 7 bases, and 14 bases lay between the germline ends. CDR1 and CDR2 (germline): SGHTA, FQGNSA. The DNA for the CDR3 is TGTGCCAGCAGCCTTCTCCTGGTGAGTGAAGCTTTCTTT. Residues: CASSLLLVSEAFF.

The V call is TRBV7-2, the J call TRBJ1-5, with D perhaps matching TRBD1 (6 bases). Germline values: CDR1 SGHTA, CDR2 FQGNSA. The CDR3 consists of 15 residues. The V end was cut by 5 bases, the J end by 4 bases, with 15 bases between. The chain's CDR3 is CASSQGSGVNQPQHF. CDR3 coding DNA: TGTGCCAGCAGCCAAGGTTCAGGGGTGAATCAGCCCCAGCATTTT.

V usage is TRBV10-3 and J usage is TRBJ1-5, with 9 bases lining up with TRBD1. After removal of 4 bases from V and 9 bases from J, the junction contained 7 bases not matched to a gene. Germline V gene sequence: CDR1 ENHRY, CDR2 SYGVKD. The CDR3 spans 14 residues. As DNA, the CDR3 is TGTGCCATCAGTGCTTCGGGACAGGGAAGGCCCCAGCATTTT. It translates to CAISASGQGRPQHF.

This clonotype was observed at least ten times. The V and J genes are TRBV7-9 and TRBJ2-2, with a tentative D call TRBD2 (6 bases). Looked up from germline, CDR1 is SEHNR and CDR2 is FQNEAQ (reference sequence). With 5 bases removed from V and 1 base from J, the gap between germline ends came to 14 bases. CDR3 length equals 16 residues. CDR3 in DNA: TGTGCCAGCAGCCCCTGGGTAGCGGTGAACACCGGGGAGCTGTTTTTT. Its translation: CASSPWVAVNTGELFF.

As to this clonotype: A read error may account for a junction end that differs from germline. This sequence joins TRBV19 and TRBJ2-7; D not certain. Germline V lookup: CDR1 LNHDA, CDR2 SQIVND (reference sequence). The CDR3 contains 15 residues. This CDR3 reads CTSSISVHDIYEQYF. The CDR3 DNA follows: TGTACCAGTAGTATTTCGGTCCATGACATCTACGAGCAGTACTTC.

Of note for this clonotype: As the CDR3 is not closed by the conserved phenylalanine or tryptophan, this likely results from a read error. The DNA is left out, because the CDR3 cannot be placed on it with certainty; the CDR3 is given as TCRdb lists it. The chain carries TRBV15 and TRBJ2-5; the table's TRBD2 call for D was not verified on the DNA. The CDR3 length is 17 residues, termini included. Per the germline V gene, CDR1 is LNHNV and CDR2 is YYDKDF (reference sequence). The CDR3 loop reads CATSREELEGNTKRPST.

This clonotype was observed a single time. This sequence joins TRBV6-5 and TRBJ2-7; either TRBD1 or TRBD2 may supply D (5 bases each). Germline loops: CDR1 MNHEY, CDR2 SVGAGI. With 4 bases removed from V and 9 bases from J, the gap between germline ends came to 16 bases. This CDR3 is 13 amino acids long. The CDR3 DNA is TGTGCCAGCAGTTTAACGGGGACCCACGGGCAGTACTTC. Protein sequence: CASSLTGTHGQYF.

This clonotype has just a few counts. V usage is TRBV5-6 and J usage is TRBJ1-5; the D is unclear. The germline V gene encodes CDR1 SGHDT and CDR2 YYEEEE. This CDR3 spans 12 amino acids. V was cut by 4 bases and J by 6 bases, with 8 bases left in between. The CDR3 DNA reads TGTGCCAGCAGCATGGGCCTTCAGCCCCAGCATTTT. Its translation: CASSMGLQPQHF.

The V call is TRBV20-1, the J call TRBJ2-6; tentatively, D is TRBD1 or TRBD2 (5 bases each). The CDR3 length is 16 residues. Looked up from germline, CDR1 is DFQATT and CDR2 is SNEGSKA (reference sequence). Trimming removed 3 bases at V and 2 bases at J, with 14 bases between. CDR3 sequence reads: CSARGQGDPGANVLTF. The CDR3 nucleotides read TGCAGTGCTAGGGGCCAAGGGGACCCTGGGGCCAACGTCCTGACTTTC.

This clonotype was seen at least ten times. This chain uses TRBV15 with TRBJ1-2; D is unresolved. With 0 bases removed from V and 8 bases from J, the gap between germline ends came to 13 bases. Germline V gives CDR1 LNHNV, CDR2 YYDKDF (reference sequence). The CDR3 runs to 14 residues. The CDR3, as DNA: TGTGCCACCAGCAGAGACTCCCCCGCCGAGGGCTACACCTTC. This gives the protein CATSRDSPAEGYTF.

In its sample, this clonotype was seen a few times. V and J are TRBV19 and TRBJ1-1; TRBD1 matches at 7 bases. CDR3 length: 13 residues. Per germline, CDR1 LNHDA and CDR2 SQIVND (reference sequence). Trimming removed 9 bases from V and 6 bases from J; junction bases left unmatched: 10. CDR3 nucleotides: TGTGCCAGCCTACCGACAGGGATCTCTGAAGCTTTCTTT. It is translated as CASLPTGISEAFF.

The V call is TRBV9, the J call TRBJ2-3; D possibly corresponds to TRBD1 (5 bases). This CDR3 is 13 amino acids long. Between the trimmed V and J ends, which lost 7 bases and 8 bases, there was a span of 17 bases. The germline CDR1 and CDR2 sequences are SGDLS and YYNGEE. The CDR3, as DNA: TGTGCCAGCGGACAAACGATGCAGGGTACGCAGTATTTT. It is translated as CASGQTMQGTQYF.

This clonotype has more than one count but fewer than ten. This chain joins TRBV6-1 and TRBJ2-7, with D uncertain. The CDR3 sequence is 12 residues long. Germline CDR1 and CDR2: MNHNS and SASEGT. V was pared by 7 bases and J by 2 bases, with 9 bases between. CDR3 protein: CASIREPYEQYF. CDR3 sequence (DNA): TGTGCCAGCATTAGGGAACCCTACGAGCAGTACTTC.

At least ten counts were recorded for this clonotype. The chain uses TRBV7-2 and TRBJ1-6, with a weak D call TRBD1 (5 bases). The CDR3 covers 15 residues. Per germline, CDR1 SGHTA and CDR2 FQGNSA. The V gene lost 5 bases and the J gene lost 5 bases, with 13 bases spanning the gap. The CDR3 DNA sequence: TGTGCCAGCAGCCTCGGGACGGTGCATAATTCACCCCTCCACTTT. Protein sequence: CASSLGTVHNSPLHF.

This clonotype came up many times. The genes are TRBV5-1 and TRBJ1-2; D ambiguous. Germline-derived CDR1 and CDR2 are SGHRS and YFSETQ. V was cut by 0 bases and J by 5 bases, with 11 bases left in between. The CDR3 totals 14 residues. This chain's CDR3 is CASSLDADHYGYTF. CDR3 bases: TGCGCCAGCAGCTTGGATGCGGACCATTATGGCTACACCTTC.